The clone carrying this TCR beta chain appeared a few times. Its target is unknown. This entry comes from a study of beta chain features in type 1 diabetes. Findings of the study overall: Patients with Type 1 diabetes showed moderately but significantly shorter TCRB CDR3s in all four CD4+ subsets. Over-representation of high TCR-expressing cells was a possible consequence of cDNA sequencing. PCR could preferentially amplify shorter templates, alike in patients and controls.

Trimming took 3 bases from V and 1 from J; bases not matched to a gene: 7. CDR1 and CDR2 (germline): SGDLS, YYNGEE. This CDR3 comprises 18 residues. It was one heparinised blood draw, averaging about 120 mL, that each donor gave. Sorted populations all exceeded 95% purity. Expressed TCRB transcripts were sequenced after all isolated RNA was converted to cDNA. Sequencing was performed with immunoSEQ multiplex PCR; in TCRdb, only in-frame clones are kept and a portion is missing. The data contain about 170,000 clones, roughly 8% of them singletons. The material sequenced was central memory CD4+ T cells from blood. The rearrangement uses TRBV9 and TRBJ2-5; TRBD2 aligns across 15 bases. This TCR derives from a woman in her thirties or forties with type 1 diabetes. The CDR3 DNA reads as TGTGCCAGCAGCGCGCGGACTAGCGGGAGGGGGGGCCAAGAGACCCAGTACTTC. As protein: CASSARTSGRGGQETQYF.